A selection of T cell receptor beta chains follows, all from one sample in a study of PD-L1 blockade in urothelial cancer. The protocol was immunoSEQ multiplex PCR, while the TCRdb copy is restricted to in-frame clones and leaves out a portion. The sample lists 120,000 or so clones, more than 75% occurring once. The material sequenced was PBMCs, taken around atezolizumab (anti-PD-L1) treatment. These receptor sequences come from a man aged 45-60 years with urothelial cancer. Each CDR3 is given without its conserved first and last residue. Fields, in order: D gene, V gene, J gene, CDR3 protein. The D gene is left open where the match is weak.

d_gene: .; v_gene: TRBV30; j_gene: TRBJ1-1; CDR3aa: AWSAGRRTEAF
d_gene: .; v_gene: TRBV5-1; j_gene: TRBJ2-5; CDR3aa: ASSFQGPETQY
d_gene: TRBD1; v_gene: TRBV7-3; j_gene: TRBJ2-3; CDR3aa: ASSSTGALTDTQY
d_gene: TRBD2; v_gene: TRBV7-7; j_gene: TRBJ2-7; CDR3aa: ASSQREGLYEQY
d_gene: .; v_gene: TRBV28; j_gene: TRBJ1-1; CDR3aa: ASRTRRGNTEAF
d_gene: TRBD1; v_gene: TRBV5-4; j_gene: TRBJ1-1; CDR3aa: ASSPRTGLNTEAF
d_gene: .; v_gene: TRBV28; j_gene: TRBJ2-5; CDR3aa: ASSFGRDNQETQY
d_gene: TRBD1; v_gene: TRBV28; j_gene: TRBJ1-1; CDR3aa: ASSPRGQGVAEAF
d_gene: .; v_gene: TRBV28; j_gene: TRBJ2-1; CDR3aa: ASSLKTGWDNEQF
d_gene: .; v_gene: TRBV6-1; j_gene: TRBJ1-2; CDR3aa: ASSEAALYGYT